This is a list of T cell receptor beta chains from one sample in a study of T cell responses to AZD1222 COVID-19 vaccine. TCRdb keeps only in-frame clones here, not all; method: immunoSEQ multiplex PCR. The repertoire holds about 70,000 clones, with approximately 83% as singletons. Material: peripheral blood, obtained 28 days after the second AZD1222 dose. These receptors were taken from an adult who received the AZD1222 COVID-19 vaccine. The conserved cysteine and the conserved F or W are not part of the CDR3 here. Clone size is stated in some rows and not others, as once, few, many or a class when expanded.

>few|TRBV5-1|TRBJ1-1
ASSLAGQKNTEAF
>.|TRBV15|TRBJ1-1
ATSRDRGSTEAF
>.|TRBV7-9|TRBJ1-4
ASSAGRINEKLF
>.|TRBV30|TRBJ2-7
AWSSGAGYEQY
>few|TRBV6-4|TRBJ2-2
ASSAGEGANTGELF
>.|TRBV11-3|TRBJ2-1
ASSPKLAGGNEQF
>few|TRBV6-2/TRBV6-3|TRBJ2-7
ASSYGFYEQY
>few|TRBV2|TRBJ1-4
ASGREKLF
>.|TRBV6-1|TRBJ2-2
ASSEVGLGTGGLF
>.|TRBV2|TRBJ2-3
ASSEIRTSTDTQY
>.|TRBV10-3|TRBJ1-1
AISDPTRNTEAF
>.|TRBV9|TRBJ2-2
ASSPRGTGNTGELF
>.|TRBV6-5|TRBJ1-6
ASLGTGDNSPLH
>.|TRBV27|TRBJ2-7
ASSPRTGTPLEQY
>.|TRBV19|TRBJ2-2
ASSMFRDGELF
>.|TRBV12-5|TRBJ2-3
ASGLGTGTDTQY
>once|TRBV28|TRBJ1-1
ASSLGGSGNTEAF
>.|TRBV11-2|TRBJ2-1
ASSFLWGNEQF
>.|TRBV7-2|TRBJ2-7
ASSLARGQGYEQY
>.|TRBV15|TRBJ1-5
AIQLGGSNQPQH
>few|TRBV4-3|TRBJ2-7
ASSQDGGFYEQY
>.|TRBV7-7|TRBJ1-3
ASSLGQGSGNTIY
>.|TRBV7-7|TRBJ2-7
ASSPGRGESYEQY
>.|TRBV7-8|TRBJ1-2
ASSYWRENGYT
>.|TRBV2|TRBJ1-6
ASSAHGQSNSPLH